The TCR beta chain described here comes from a study of T cell responses to AZD1222 COVID-19 vaccine. Study-wide results and caveats: All repertoire sampling was performed exclusively after the peak T cell response. Spike-specific TCR breadth and depth both grew after two AZD1222 doses. Baseline antibody screening turned up just a handful of seropositive AZD1222 recipients.

Produced via immunoSEQ multiplex PCR; TCRdb's table is partial and in-frame only. In the table there are some 180,000 clones, 75% to 90% of which are singletons. With respect to this clone: Its antigen remains unknown.

The germline CDR1 and CDR2 sequences are MNHEY and SVGAGI. The CDR3 runs to 15 residues. V was pared by 6 bases and J by 6 bases, with 15 bases between. This chain links TRBV6-5 with TRBJ1-6; a weak D match, TRBD1 (5 bases). The input for sequencing was peripheral blood, taken on day 0 of AZD1222 vaccination. The clonotype originates from an adult in good health. The CDR3 is CASRPYRGLNSPLHF. In nucleotides, the CDR3 is TGTGCCAGCAGACCCTACCGGGGCCTTAATTCACCCCTCCACTTT.